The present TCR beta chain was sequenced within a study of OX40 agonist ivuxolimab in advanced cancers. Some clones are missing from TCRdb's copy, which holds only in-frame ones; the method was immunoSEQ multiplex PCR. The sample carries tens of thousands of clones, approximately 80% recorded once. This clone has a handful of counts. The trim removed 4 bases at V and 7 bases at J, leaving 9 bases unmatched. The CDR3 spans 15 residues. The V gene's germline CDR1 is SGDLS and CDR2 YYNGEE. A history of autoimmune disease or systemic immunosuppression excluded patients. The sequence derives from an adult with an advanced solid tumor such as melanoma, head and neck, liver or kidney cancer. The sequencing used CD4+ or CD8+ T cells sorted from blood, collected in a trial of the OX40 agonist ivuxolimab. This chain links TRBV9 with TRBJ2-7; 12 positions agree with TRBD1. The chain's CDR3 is CASSFGGQGAKEQYF. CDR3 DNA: TGTGCCAGCAGCTTCGGGGGACAGGGGGCAAAAGAGCAGTACTTC.